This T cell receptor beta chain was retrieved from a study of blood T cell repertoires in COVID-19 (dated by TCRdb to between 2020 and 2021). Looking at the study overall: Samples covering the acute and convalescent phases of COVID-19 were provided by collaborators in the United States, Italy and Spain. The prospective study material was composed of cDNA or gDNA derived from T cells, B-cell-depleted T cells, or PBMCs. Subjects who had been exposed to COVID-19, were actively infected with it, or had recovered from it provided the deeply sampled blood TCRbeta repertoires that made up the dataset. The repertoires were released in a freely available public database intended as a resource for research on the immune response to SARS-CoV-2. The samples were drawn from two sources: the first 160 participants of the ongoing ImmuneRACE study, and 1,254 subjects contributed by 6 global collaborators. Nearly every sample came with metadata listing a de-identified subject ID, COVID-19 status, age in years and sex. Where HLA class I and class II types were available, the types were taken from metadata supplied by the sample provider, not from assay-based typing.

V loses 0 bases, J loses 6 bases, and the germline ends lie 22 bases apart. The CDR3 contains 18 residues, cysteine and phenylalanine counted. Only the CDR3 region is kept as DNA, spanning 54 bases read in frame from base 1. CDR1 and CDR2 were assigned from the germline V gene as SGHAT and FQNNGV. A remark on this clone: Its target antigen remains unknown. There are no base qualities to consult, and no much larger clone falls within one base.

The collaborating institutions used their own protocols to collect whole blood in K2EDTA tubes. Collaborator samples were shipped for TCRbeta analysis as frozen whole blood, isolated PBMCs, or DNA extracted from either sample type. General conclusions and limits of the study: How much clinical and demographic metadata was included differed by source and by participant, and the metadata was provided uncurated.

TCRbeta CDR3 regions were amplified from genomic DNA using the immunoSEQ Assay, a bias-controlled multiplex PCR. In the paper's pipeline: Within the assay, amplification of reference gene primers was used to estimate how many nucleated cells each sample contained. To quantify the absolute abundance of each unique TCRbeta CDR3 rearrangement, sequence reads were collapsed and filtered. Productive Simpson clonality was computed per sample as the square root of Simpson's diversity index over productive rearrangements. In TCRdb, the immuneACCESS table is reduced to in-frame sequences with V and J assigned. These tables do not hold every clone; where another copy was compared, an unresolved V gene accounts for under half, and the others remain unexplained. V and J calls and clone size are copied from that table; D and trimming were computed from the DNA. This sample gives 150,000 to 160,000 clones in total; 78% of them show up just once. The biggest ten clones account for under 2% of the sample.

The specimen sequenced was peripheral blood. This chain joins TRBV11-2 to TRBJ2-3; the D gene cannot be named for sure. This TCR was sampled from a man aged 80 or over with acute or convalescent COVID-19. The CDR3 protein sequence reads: CASSLEMMTAVLRDTQYF. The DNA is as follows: TGTGCCAGCAGCTTAGAGATGATGACGGCGGTCCTGAGGGATACGCAGTATTTT. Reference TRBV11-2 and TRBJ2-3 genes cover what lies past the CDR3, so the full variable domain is EAGVAQSPRYKIIEKRQSVAFWCNPISGHATLYWYQQILGQGPKLLIQFQNNGVVDDSQLPKDRFSAERLKGVDSTLKIQPAKLEDSAVYLCASSLEMMTAVLRDTQYFGPGTRLTVL.